What follows are 14 T cell receptor beta chains derived from one specimen sequenced in a study of monozygotic twins with inflammatory bowel disease. TCRdb re-called the 5' RACE reads and shows each CDR3 protein once, DNA omitted. In all, the sample yields under 200,000 distinct CDR3 sequences. Sequenced material: blood. The receptors here all came from a human donor with ulcerative colitis or Crohn's disease, or a healthy co-twin of an affected twin (not recorded which).

The chain has TRBV7-8 and TRBJ2-5; TCRdb picks TRBD2, but there is no DNA to check that call. Germline CDR1 reads SGHVS; CDR2 reads FQNEAQ. The CDR3 extends over 15 amino acids. The CDR3 loop is CASSRRQGPSETQYF.

This chain uses TRBV20-1 with TRBJ2-7; the D call from TCRdb, TRBD1, cannot be confirmed without DNA. Per germline, CDR1 DFQATT and CDR2 SNEGSKA (reference sequence). The CDR3 extends over 17 amino acids. The CDR3: CSASHYSQGWRNYEQYF.

The chain joins TRBV28 to TRBJ1-2. Germline CDR1 reads MDHEN; CDR2 reads SYDVKM. The CDR3 totals 13 residues. The CDR3 sequence: CASSWGSNYGYTF.

The chain uses TRBV29-1 and TRBJ2-2. The germline V gene has CDR1 SQVTM and CDR2 ANQGSEA. The CDR3 has 14 residues. CDR3 sequence: CSVDEGIGTGELFF.

J is TRBJ2-4 and V is TRBV20-1; the TCRdb D gene call, TRBD2, has no DNA to confirm it. The germline CDR1 and CDR2 sequences are DFQATT and SNEGSKA (reference sequence). The CDR3 consists of 15 residues. CDR3 region: CSADDKSGPRDMQYF.

The chain recombines TRBV4-2 with TRBJ1-6; with no DNA, the TCRdb D assignment of TRBD1 cannot be verified. Germline values: CDR1 LGHNA, CDR2 YNFKEQ. The CDR3 loop spans 18 amino acids. This chain's CDR3 is CASSQDSLHRGRNSPLHF.

The chain has TRBV5-1 and TRBJ2-1; TCRdb's assignment of TRBD2 cannot be checked, as there is no DNA. The germline V gene encodes CDR1 SGHRS and CDR2 YFSETQ. This CDR3 is built from 19 residues. This chain's CDR3 is CASSSALGPGLAVYNEQFF.

J is TRBJ2-1 and V is TRBV24-1; TCRdb picks TRBD1, but there is no DNA to check that call. The length of the CDR3 is 15 residues. The V gene's germline CDR1 is KGHDR and CDR2 SFDVKD. CDR3 amino acids: CATSEQTGGYNEQFF.

The chain is built from TRBV10-3 and TRBJ2-1; the D call from TCRdb, TRBD1, cannot be confirmed without DNA. The CDR3 has 15 amino acids. Germline V lookup: CDR1 ENHRY, CDR2 SYGVKD. The CDR3 sequence: CAISRGDLTGNEQFF.

This rearrangement joins TRBV7-9 to TRBJ1-1. This CDR3 region has 14 residues. Germline CDR1 is SEHNR and CDR2 is FQNEAQ (reference sequence). The CDR3 sequence: CASSLGSLGSGAFF.

This chain uses TRBV5-1 with TRBJ2-1; TCRdb gives TRBD1 as the D gene, but with no DNA this cannot be confirmed. The CDR3 runs 12 residues. Germline V gene data show CDR1 as SGHRS and CDR2 as YFSETQ. CDR3 sequence reads: CASRTASVEQFF.

The V call is TRBV14, the J call TRBJ2-7; lacking DNA, the TRBD1 call made by TCRdb goes unchecked. This CDR3 is built from 16 residues. The germline V gene has CDR1 SGHDN and CDR2 FVKESK. This chain's CDR3 is CASSPLIRDSPYEQYF.

The chain joins TRBV2 to TRBJ2-3; the TCRdb D gene call, TRBD1, has no DNA to confirm it. From germline, CDR1 is SNHLY and CDR2 FYNNEI. The length of the CDR3 is 13 residues. CDR3 loop: CAREGQLPGTQYF.

This sequence joins TRBV27 and TRBJ2-7. CDR1 MNHEY and CDR2 SMNVEV come from the germline V gene (reference sequence). The CDR3 is 13 amino acids. The CDR3 here is CASSSGILDEQYF.